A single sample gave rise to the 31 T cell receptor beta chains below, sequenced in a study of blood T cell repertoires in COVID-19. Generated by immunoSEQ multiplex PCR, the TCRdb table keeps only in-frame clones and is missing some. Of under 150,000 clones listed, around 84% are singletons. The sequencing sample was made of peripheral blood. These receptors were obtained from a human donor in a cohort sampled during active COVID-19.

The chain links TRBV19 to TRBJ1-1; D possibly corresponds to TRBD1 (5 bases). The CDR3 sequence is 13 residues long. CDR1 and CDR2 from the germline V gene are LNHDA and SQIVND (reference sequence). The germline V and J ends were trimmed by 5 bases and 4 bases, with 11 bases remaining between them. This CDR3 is CASSPIGGTEAFF. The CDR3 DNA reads TGTGCCAGTAGTCCAATCGGGGGCACTGAAGCTTTCTTT.

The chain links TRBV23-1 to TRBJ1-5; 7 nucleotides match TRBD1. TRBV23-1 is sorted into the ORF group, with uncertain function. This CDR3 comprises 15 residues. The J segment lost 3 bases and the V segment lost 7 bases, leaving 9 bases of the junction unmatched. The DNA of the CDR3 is TGCGCCAGCACCCCTGAACAGGGGCTCAATCAGCCCCAGCATTTT. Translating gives CASTPEQGLNQPQHF.

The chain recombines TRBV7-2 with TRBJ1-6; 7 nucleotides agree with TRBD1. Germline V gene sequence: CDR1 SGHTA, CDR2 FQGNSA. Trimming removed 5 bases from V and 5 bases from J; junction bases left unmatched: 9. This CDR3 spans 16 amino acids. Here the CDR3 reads CASSQLSGGNNSPLHF. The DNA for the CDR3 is TGTGCCAGCAGCCAACTATCAGGGGGGAATAATTCACCCCTCCACTTT. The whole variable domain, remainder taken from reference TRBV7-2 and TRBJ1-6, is GAGVSQSPSNKVTEKGKDVELRCDPISGHTALYWYRQSLGQGLEFLIYFQGNSAPDKSGLPSDRFSAERTGGSVSTLTIQRTQQEDSAVYLCASSQLSGGNNSPLHFGNGTRLTVT.

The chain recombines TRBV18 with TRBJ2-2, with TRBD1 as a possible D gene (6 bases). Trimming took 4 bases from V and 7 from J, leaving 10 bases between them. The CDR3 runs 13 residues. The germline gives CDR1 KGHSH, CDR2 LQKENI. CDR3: CASSRQDGGELFF. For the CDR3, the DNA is TGTGCCAGCTCACGACAGGACGGCGGGGAGCTGTTTTTT.

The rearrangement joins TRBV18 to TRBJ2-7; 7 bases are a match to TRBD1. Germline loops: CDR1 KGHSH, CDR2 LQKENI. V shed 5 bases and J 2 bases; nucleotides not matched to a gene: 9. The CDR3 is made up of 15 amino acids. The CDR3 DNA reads TGTGCCAGCTCATCAACAGGGGTGGGGACCTACGAGCAGTACTTC. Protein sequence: CASSSTGVGTYEQYF.

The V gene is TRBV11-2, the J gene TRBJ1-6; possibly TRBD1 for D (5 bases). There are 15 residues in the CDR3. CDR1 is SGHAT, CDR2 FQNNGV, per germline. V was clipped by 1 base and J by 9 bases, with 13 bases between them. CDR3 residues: CASSLVQGWGSPLHF. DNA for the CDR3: TGTGCCAGCAGCTTAGTCCAGGGATGGGGTTCACCCCTCCACTTT. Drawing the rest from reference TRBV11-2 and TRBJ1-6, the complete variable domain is EAGVAQSPRYKIIEKRQSVAFWCNPISGHATLYWYQQILGQGPKLLIQFQNNGVVDDSQLPKDRFSAERLKGVDSTLKIQPAKLEDSAVYLCASSLVQGWGSPLHFGNGTRLTVT.

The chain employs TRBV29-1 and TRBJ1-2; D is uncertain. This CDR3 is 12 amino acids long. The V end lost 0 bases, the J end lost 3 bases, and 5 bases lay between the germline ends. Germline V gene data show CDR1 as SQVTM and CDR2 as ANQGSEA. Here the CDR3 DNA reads TGCAGCGTTGAAGATCTTCACTATGGCTACACCTTC. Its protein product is CSVEDLHYGYTF.

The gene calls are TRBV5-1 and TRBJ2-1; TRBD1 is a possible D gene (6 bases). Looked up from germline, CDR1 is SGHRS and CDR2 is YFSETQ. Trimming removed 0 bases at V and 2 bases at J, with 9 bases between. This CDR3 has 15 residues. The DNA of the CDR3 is TGCGCCAGCAGCTTGGCCGGACAGCCCTACAATGAGCAGTTCTTC. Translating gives CASSLAGQPYNEQFF. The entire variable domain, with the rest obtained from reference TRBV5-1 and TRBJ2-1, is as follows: KAGVTQTPRYLIKTRGQQVTLSCSPISGHRSVSWYQQTPGQGLQFLFEYFSETQRNKGNFPGRFSGRQFSNSRSEMNVSTLELGDSALYLCASSLAGQPYNEQFFGPGTRLTVL.

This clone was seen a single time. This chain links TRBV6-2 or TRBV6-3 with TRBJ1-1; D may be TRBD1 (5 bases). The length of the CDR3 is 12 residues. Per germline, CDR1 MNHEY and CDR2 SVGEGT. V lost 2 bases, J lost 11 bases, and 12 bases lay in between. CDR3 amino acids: CASSYKGAGAFF. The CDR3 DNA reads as TGTGCCAGCAGTTACAAAGGGGCCGGGGCTTTCTTT.

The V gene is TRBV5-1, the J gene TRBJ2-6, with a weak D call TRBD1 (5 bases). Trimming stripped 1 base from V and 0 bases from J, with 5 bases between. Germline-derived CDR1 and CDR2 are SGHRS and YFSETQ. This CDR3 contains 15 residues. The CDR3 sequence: CASSLQGSGANVLTF. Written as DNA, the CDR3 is TGCGCCAGCAGCTTGCAGGGCTCTGGGGCCAACGTCCTGACTTTC. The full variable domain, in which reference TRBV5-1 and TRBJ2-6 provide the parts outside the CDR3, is KAGVTQTPRYLIKTRGQQVTLSCSPISGHRSVSWYQQTPGQGLQFLFEYFSETQRNKGNFPGRFSGRQFSNSRSEMNVSTLELGDSALYLCASSLQGSGANVLTFGAGSRLTVL.

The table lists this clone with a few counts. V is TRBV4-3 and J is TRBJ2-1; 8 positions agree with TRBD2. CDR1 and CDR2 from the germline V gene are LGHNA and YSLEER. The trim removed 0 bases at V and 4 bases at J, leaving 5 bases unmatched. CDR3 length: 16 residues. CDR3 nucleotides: TGCGCCAGCAGCCAAGATGGTAGCGGGGCGTACAATGAGCAGTTCTTC. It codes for CASSQDGSGAYNEQFF.

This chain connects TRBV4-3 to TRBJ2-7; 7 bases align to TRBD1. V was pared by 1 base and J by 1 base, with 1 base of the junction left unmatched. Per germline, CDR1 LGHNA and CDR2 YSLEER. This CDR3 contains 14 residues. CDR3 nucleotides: TGCGCCAGCAGCCAAGGACAGGGTTCCTACGAGCAGTACTTC. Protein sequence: CASSQGQGSYEQYF.

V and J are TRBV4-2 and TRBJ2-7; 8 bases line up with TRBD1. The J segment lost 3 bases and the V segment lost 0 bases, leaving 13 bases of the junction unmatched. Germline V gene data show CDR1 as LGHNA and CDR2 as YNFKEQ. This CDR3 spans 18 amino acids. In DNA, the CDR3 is TGTGCCAGCAGCCAAGATGGCTTCAGGGGGCAAGCTTTCTACGAGCAGTACTTC. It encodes CASSQDGFRGQAFYEQYF.

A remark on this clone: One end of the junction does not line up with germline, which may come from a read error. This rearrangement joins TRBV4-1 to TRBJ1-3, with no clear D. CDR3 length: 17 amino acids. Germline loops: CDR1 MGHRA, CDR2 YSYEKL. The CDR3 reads CASSQVRVDHSGNTIYF. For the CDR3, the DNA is TGCGCCAGCAGCCAAGTCCGGGTGGATCACTCTGGTAACACCATATATTTT.

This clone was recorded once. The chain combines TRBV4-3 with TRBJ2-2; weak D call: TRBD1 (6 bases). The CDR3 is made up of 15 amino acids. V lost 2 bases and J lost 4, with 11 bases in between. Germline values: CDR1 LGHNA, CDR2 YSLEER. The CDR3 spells CASSQLDSRTGELFF. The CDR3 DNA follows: TGCGCCAGCAGCCAACTGGACAGTCGCACCGGGGAGCTGTTTTTT.

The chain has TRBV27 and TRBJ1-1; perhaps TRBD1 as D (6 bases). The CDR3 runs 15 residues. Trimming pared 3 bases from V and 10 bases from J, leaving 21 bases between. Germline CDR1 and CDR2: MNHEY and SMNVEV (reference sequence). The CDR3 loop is CASSLTRLTGSGAFF. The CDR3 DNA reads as TGTGCCAGCAGTTTGACGCGCTTGACAGGCAGCGGAGCTTTCTTT.

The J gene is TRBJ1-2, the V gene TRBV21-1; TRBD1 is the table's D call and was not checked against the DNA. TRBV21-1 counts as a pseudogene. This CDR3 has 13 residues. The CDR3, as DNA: TGTGCCAGCAGCAAAGTGACAGACTATGGCTACACCTTC. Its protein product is CASSKVTDYGYTF.

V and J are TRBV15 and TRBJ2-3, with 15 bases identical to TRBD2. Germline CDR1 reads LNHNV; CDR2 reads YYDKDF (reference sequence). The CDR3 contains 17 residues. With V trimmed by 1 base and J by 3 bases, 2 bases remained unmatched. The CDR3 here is CATSRGTSGGGTDTQYF. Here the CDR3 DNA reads TGTGCCACCAGCAGAGGGACTAGCGGGGGGGGTACAGATACGCAGTATTTT.

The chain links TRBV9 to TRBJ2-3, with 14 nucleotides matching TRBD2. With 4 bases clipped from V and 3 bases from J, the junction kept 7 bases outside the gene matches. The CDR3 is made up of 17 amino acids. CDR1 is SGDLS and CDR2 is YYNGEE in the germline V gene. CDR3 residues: CASSPRTSGGPTDTQYF. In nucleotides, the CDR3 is TGTGCCAGCAGCCCCAGGACTAGCGGGGGGCCTACAGATACGCAGTATTTT.

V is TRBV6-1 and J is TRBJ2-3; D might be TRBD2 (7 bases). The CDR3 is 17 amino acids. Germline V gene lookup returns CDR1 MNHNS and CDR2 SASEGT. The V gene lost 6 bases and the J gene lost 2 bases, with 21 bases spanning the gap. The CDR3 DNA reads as TGTGCCAGCAGCGAAATAAGGCGGCGGGGGCACACAGATACGCAGTATTTT. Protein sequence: CASSEIRRRGHTDTQYF.

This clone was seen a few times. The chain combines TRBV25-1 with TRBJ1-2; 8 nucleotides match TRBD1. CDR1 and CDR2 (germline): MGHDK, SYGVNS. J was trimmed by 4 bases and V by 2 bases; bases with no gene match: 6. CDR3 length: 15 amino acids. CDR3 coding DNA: TGTGCCAGCAGTGAACGGGACAGGTTCTCCTATGGCTACACCTTC. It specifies CASSERDRFSYGYTF.

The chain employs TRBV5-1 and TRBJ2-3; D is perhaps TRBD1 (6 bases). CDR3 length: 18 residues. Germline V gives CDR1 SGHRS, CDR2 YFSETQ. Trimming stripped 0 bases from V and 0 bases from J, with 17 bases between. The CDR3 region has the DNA TGCGCCAGCAGCTTGGCCAGGGGTGGACGGTCGAGCACAGATACGCAGTATTTT. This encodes CASSLARGGRSSTDTQYF.

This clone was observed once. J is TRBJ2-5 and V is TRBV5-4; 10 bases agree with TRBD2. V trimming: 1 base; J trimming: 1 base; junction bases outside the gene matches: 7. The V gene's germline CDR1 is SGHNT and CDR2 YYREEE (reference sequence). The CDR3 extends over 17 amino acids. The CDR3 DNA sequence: TGTGCCAGCAGCTTGAAATTGATAGCGGGGGGCCAAGAGACCCAGTACTTC. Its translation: CASSLKLIAGGQETQYF.

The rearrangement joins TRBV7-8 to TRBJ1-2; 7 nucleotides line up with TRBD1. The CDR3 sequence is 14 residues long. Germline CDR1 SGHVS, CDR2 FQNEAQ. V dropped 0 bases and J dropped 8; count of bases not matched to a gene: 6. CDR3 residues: CASSLADRASGYTF. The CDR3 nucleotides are TGTGCCAGCAGCTTAGCTGACAGGGCAAGCGGCTACACCTTC.

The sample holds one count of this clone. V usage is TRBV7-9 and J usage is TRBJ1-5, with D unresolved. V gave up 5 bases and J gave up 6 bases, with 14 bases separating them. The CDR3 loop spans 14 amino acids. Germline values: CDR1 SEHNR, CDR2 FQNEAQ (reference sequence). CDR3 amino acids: CASSASEGSQPQHF. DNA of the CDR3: TGTGCCAGCAGCGCATCCGAGGGCAGTCAGCCCCAGCATTTT. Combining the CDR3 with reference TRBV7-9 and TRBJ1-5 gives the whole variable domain DTGVSQNPRHKITKRGQNVTFRCDPISEHNRLYWYRQTLGQGPEFLTYFQNEAQLEKSRLLSDRFSAERPKGSFSTLEIQRTEQGDSAMYLCASSASEGSQPQHFGDGTRLSIL.

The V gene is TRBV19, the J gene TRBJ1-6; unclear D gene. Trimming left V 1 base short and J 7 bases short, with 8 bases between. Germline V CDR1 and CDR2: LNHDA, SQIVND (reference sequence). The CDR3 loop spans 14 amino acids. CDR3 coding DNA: TGTGCCAGTAGTATAGCCCCCCGGAATTCACCCCTCCACTTT. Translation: CASSIAPRNSPLHF.

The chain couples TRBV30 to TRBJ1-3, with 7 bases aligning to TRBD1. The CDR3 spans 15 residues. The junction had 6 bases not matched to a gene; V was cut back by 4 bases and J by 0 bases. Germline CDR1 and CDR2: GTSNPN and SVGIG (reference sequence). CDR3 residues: CAWTTGQLSGNTIYF. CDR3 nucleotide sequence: TGTGCCTGGACCACGGGACAGCTCTCTGGAAACACCATATATTTT.

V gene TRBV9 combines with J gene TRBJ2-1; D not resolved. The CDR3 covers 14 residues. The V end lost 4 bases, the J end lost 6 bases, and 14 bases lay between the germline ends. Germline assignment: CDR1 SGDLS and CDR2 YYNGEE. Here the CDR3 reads CASSSGSYPNEQFF. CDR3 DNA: TGTGCCAGCAGCTCCGGGTCATACCCCAATGAGCAGTTCTTC.

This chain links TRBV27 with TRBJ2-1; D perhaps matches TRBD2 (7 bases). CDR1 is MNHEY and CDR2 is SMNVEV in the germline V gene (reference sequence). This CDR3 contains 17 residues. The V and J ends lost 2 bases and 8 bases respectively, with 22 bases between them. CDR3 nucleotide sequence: TGTGCCAGCAGTTTAATGTGGGGGGGCTTCAATGGCTATGAGCAGTTCTTC. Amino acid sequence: CASSLMWGGFNGYEQFF.

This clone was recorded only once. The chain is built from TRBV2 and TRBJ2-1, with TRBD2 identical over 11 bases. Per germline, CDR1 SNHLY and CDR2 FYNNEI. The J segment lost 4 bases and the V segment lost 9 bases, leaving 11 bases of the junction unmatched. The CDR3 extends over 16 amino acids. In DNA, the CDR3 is TGTGCCAGAGGAGCCCGACTAGCGGGACCGTACAATGAGCAGTTCTTC. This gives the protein CARGARLAGPYNEQFF.

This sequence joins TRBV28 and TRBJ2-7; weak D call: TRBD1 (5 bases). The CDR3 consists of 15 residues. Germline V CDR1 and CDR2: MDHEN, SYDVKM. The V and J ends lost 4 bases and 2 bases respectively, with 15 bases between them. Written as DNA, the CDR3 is TGTGCCAGCAGTTCCCACAGGAGACCCCCCTACGAGCAGTACTTC. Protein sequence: CASSSHRRPPYEQYF. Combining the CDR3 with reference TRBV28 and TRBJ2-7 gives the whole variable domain DVKVTQSSRYLVKRTGEKVFLECVQDMDHENMFWYRQDPGLGLRLIYFSYDVKMKEKGDIPEGYSVSREKKERFSLILESASTNQTSMYLCASSSHRRPPYEQYFGPGTRLTVT.